The next 26 T cell receptor beta chains were all read from a single sample in a study of CD8 T cells in ankylosing spondylitis. Which antigens these TCRs recognize remains unknown. Via MiXCR, TCRdb re-called the 5' RACE reads, giving one row per CDR3 protein. The sample comprises some 240,000 distinct CDR3 sequences, around 6.6% of which are singletons, and 14% rests with the top ten. General study points: What appeared characteristic of ankylosing spondylitis blood was a TCR beta motif of eight highly homologous variants.

The sequencing input was blood, either unsorted or a sorted T cell fraction (not recorded which). The source of these receptors is a male donor with ankylosing spondylitis.

This clonotype was counted many times. The V call is TRBV2, the J call TRBJ1-6; D remains ambiguous. The CDR3 is made up of 20 amino acids. The V end was cut by 4 bases, the J end by 4 bases, with 26 bases between. Germline V CDR1 and CDR2: SNHLY, FYNNEI. The CDR3, as DNA: TGTGCCAGCAGTGTGCAGGACGAAACCGGCCACACAATTTATAATTCACCCCTCCACTTT. Its translation is CASSVQDETGHTIYNSPLHF.

The sample holds a few counts of this clonotype. The J gene is TRBJ2-5, the V gene TRBV4-2; perhaps TRBD2 as D (7 bases). The germline CDR1 and CDR2 sequences are LGHNA and YNFKEQ. Trimming pared 6 bases from V and 5 bases from J, leaving 19 bases between. The CDR3 loop spans 15 amino acids. The DNA for the CDR3 is TGTGCCAGCAGGGGAGGGCAGGGGACCTGGGAGACCCAGTACTTC. Translated, it gives CASRGGQGTWETQYF.

The table lists this clonotype with many counts. This chain uses TRBV7-9 with TRBJ2-7; the D gene is possibly TRBD1 (6 bases). Germline V lookup: CDR1 SEHNR, CDR2 FQNEAQ (reference sequence). The CDR3 consists of 11 residues. The ends were cut back, 10 bases at V and 6 bases at J, with 13 bases in the middle. CDR3 DNA: TGTGCCACCGAGTGGGGGCTCGAGCAGTACTTC. Translated: CATEWGLEQYF.

There are many counts of this clonotype. This chain joins TRBV10-3 and TRBJ1-1, with 7 bases matching TRBD1. Per germline, CDR1 ENHRY and CDR2 SYGVKD. The CDR3 is 14 amino acids. V trimming: 6 bases; J trimming: 1 base; junction bases outside the gene matches: 5. CDR3 sequence: CAISPGQSNTEAFF. The CDR3 DNA sequence: TGTGCCATCAGCCCGGGACAGTCGAACACTGAAGCTTTCTTT.

The sample holds a few counts of this clonotype. The rearrangement links TRBV7-8 to TRBJ2-5; a possible D gene is TRBD1 (6 bases). V lost 8 bases to trimming and J lost 3 bases, with 13 bases between them. The CDR3 runs to 13 residues. The V gene's germline CDR1 is SGHVS and CDR2 FQNEAQ. The DNA of the CDR3 is TGTGCCAGCGGAAACAGGGCCAAAGAGACCCAGTACTTC. Protein: CASGNRAKETQYF.

In this sample, this clonotype turned up many times. The rearrangement links TRBV5-1 to TRBJ2-1; 7 nucleotides agree with TRBD1. This CDR3 is 16 amino acids long. Germline values: CDR1 SGHRS, CDR2 YFSETQ. The V segment lost 1 base and the J segment 1 base; nucleotides outside the gene matches: 5. The CDR3: CASSLQRQGSYNEQFF. CDR3 nucleotides: TGCGCCAGCAGCTTGCAAAGACAGGGATCCTACAATGAGCAGTTCTTC.

V usage is TRBV11-2 and J usage is TRBJ1-2, with D unclear. V lost 4 bases, J lost 6 bases, and 21 bases lay in between. Germline loops: CDR1 SGHAT, CDR2 FQNNGV. CDR3 size: 16 residues. The CDR3 protein is CASSSTNPGFLDGYTF. The CDR3 region has the DNA TGTGCCAGCAGCTCCACAAACCCGGGGTTTTTGGATGGCTACACCTTC.

This clonotype was seen many times. V is TRBV7-6 and J is TRBJ1-2; a possible D gene is TRBD1 (5 bases). Germline lookup yields CDR1 SGHVS and CDR2 FNYEAQ. The germline V and J ends were trimmed by 4 bases and 3 bases, with 15 bases remaining between them. This CDR3 spans 15 amino acids. CDR3 nucleotide sequence: TGTGCCAGCAGCTCAGGACCAGGGCTGGACTATGGCTACACCTTC. This sequence encodes CASSSGPGLDYGYTF.

This clonotype has a handful of counts. The chain combines TRBV4-3 with TRBJ1-5, with D uncertain. Germline V gene sequence: CDR1 LGHNA, CDR2 YSLEER. The CDR3 loop spans 15 amino acids. V lost 0 bases to trimming and J lost 4 bases, with 10 bases between them. Written as DNA, the CDR3 is TGCGCCAGCAGCCAAGATTCGGCAGCGAATCAGCCCCAGCATTTT. Protein: CASSQDSAANQPQHF.

In its sample, this clonotype was seen many times. The rearrangement links TRBV24-1 to TRBJ2-3; D is perhaps TRBD1 (6 bases). Trimming removed 3 bases from V and 4 bases from J, with 10 bases in between. The CDR3 has 14 amino acids. Germline lookup yields CDR1 KGHDR and CDR2 SFDVKD. For the CDR3, the DNA is TGTGCCACCAGTGATCGACAGGATTCAGATACGCAGTATTTT. Translation gives CATSDRQDSDTQYF.

This clonotype was recorded at least ten times. This chain uses TRBV5-6 with TRBJ1-1, with TRBD1 identical over 8 bases. Trimming at V came to 4 bases and at J to 3 bases, leaving 8 bases not matched to a gene. The germline V gene has CDR1 SGHDT and CDR2 YYEEEE. The CDR3 runs 15 residues. The CDR3 region has the DNA TGTGCCAGCAGCCTGGGACAGGCCATGGACACTGAAGCTTTCTTT. This sequence encodes CASSLGQAMDTEAFF.

In this sample, this clonotype turned up many times. This chain links TRBV4-3 with TRBJ2-3; 7 positions agree with TRBD1. This CDR3 is built from 16 residues. Germline V gives CDR1 LGHNA, CDR2 YSLEER. Unmatched junction bases numbered 3, after V lost 0 bases and J lost 0 bases. The DNA for the CDR3 is TGCGCCAGCAGCCAAGAGGCAGGGGGAAGCACAGATACGCAGTATTTT. It is translated as CASSQEAGGSTDTQYF.

This clonotype was detected a few times. The chain uses TRBV10-3 and TRBJ2-2, with 7 bases fitting TRBD1. Germline V gene sequence: CDR1 ENHRY, CDR2 SYGVKD. The CDR3 has 14 amino acids. Trimming at V came to 5 bases and at J to 1 base, leaving 1 base not matched to a gene. The CDR3 DNA sequence: TGTGCCATCAGTCCAGGGGGGAACACCGGGGAGCTGTTTTTT. Translated: CAISPGGNTGELFF.

In its sample, this clonotype was seen many times. DNA for the CDR3: TGTGCCAGCAGTTTGGGGGGGGAGGTGGATACGCAGTATTTT. Protein product: CASSLGGEVDTQYF. V usage is TRBV27 and J usage is TRBJ2-3, with TRBD2 identical over 7 bases. CDR1 and CDR2 from the germline V gene are MNHEY and SMNVEV (reference sequence). The CDR3 loop spans 14 amino acids. V shed 3 bases and J 6 bases; nucleotides not matched to a gene: 6.

The rearrangement uses TRBV25-1 and TRBJ2-1, with D possibly matching TRBD1 (5 bases). This CDR3 has 13 residues. Germline-derived CDR1 and CDR2 are MGHDK and SYGVNS. The V gene lost 2 bases and the J gene lost 4 bases, with 6 bases spanning the gap. As DNA, the CDR3 is TGTGCCAGCAGTGAAGACAGTTACAATGAGCAGTTCTTC. Its protein product is CASSEDSYNEQFF.

This clonotype was observed a handful of times. V is TRBV10-1 and J is TRBJ2-2, with D possibly being TRBD1 (6 bases). This CDR3 comprises 14 residues. Germline V gene lookup returns CDR1 WNHNN and CDR2 SYGVQD (reference sequence). Trimming shortened V by 6 bases and J by 3 bases, and 11 bases separated the two germline ends. The DNA of the CDR3 is TGCGCCAGCAGCCCCCAGGGGTACACCGGGGAGCTGTTTTTT. As protein: CASSPQGYTGELFF.

At least ten counts were recorded for this clonotype. This sequence joins TRBV5-1 and TRBJ1-2, with no clear D. V lost 0 bases to trimming and J lost 6 bases, with 9 bases between them. CDR3 size: 13 residues. Germline CDR1 and CDR2: SGHRS and YFSETQ. The CDR3 DNA reads as TGCGCCAGCAGCTTGGGACCCGTTGATGGCTACACCTTC. Protein product: CASSLGPVDGYTF.

This clonotype was found a few times. The V call is TRBV4-3, the J call TRBJ2-7, with D possibly matching TRBD2 (7 bases). V was cut by 1 base and J by 6 bases, with 16 bases left in between. The CDR3 sequence is 15 residues long. Germline V lookup: CDR1 LGHNA, CDR2 YSLEER. The CDR3 DNA follows: TGCGCCAGCAGCCAAGTGTATCGTGGGGGGGCCGAGCAGTACTTC. Protein: CASSQVYRGGAEQYF.

This clonotype was recorded many times. The genes are TRBV7-9 and TRBJ1-1; D is unresolved. Trimming pared 4 bases from V and 4 bases from J, leaving 7 bases between. The length of the CDR3 is 12 residues. Germline V lookup: CDR1 SEHNR, CDR2 FQNEAQ (reference sequence). Written as DNA, the CDR3 is TGTGCCAGCAGCTCATGGGGCACTGAAGCTTTCTTT. It is translated as CASSSWGTEAFF.

In this sample, this clonotype turned up many times. The V gene is TRBV30, the J gene TRBJ1-2, with no clear D. CDR3 size: 14 residues. Germline loops: CDR1 GTSNPN, CDR2 SVGIG (reference sequence). Deletions cut 5 bases from V and 2 bases from J, with 15 bases between. The CDR3 DNA reads TGTGCCTGGCAACCCGACGGGGTGAACTATGGCTACACCTTC. Protein: CAWQPDGVNYGYTF. Variable domain in full (rest from reference TRBV30 and TRBJ1-2): SQTIHQWPATLVQPVGSPLSLECTVEGTSNPNLYWYRQAAGRGLQLLFYSVGIGQISSEVPQNLSASRPQDRQFILSSKKLLLSDSGFYLCAWQPDGVNYGYTFGSGTRLTVV.

On this clonotype: A much larger clone differs from this one at a single base, so this may be a read error. The chain joins TRBV6-2 or TRBV6-3 to TRBJ2-3; a possible D gene is TRBD2 (6 bases). Germline V gene sequence: CDR1 MNHEY, CDR2 SVGEGT. V dropped 8 bases and J dropped 0 bases, with 21 bases sitting between them. The CDR3 contains 17 residues. For the CDR3, the DNA is TGTGCCAGCGGTTGGTCATCAGCTAGCGACAGCACAGATACGCAGTATTTT. Translation: CASGWSSASDSTDTQYF.

Ten or more counts support this clonotype. The chain recombines TRBV27 with TRBJ1-2; D gene ambiguous. V shed 0 bases and J shed 1 base, with 9 bases lying between them. Germline values: CDR1 MNHEY, CDR2 SMNVEV (reference sequence). The CDR3 totals 15 residues. The CDR3 DNA reads TGTGCCAGCAGTTTATCAAGCAGTCTTAACTATGGCTACACCTTC. As protein: CASSLSSSLNYGYTF.

The chain recombines TRBV6-2 or TRBV6-3 with TRBJ2-7; 7 nucleotides agree with TRBD1. V gave up 2 bases and J gave up 3 bases; unmatched junction bases: 13. The CDR3 length is 17 residues. CDR1 is MNHEY and CDR2 is SVGEGT in the germline V gene. CDR3 region: CASSYDGAGTEDYEQYF. The CDR3 coding sequence is TGTGCCAGCAGTTACGACGGTGCCGGGACAGAAGACTACGAGCAGTACTTC.

The table lists this clonotype with a few counts. The gene calls are TRBV12-3 or TRBV12-4 and TRBJ2-1; no definite D call. The CDR3 totals 15 residues. The V gene lost 6 bases and the J gene lost 0 bases, with 12 bases spanning the gap. The CDR3 spells CASSPGSASYNEQFF. CDR3 DNA sequence: TGTGCCAGCAGCCCCGGGTCGGCCTCCTACAATGAGCAGTTCTTC.

The rearrangement joins TRBV19 to TRBJ2-7, with D hard to call. Trimming left V 3 bases short and J 3 bases short, with 12 bases between. The CDR3 loop spans 14 amino acids. Per germline, CDR1 LNHDA and CDR2 SQIVND (reference sequence). This CDR3 is CASSIFGTNYEQYF. The CDR3 DNA sequence: TGTGCCAGTAGTATTTTCGGCACCAACTACGAGCAGTACTTC.

This clonotype came up a few times. The chain recombines TRBV2 with TRBJ2-5; weak D call: TRBD2 (5 bases). V gave up 6 bases and J gave up 9 bases, with 11 bases separating them. The CDR3 contains 11 residues. Per germline, CDR1 SNHLY and CDR2 FYNNEI. DNA of the CDR3: TGTGCCAGCAGCCGAGGAGCGGCCCAGTACTTC. Translating gives CASSRGAAQYF.